The rows below give T cell receptor beta chains drawn from one sample of a study of blood T cell repertoires in COVID-19. Sequenced by immunoSEQ multiplex PCR; TCRdb stores in-frame clones only, minus some. The top ten clones hold under 7% of a sample with under 200,000 clones, about 85% of them seen once. Sequenced: peripheral blood. The receptors derive from a woman between 50 and 59 years old with COVID-19, enrolled during active disease. Each CDR3 is given with its conserved first and last residue. D genes are given only for firm matches. Clone size is stated in some rows and not others, as once, few, many or a class when expanded.

V gene: TRBV27
J gene: TRBJ1-5
D gene: -
clone size: -
CDR3 protein: CASSPQTGSNQPQHF
CDR3 DNA: TGTGCCAGCAGTCCACAGACCGGTAGCAATCAGCCCCAGCATTTT

V gene: TRBV19
J gene: TRBJ1-1
D gene: -
clone size: -
CDR3 protein: CASSIDYQVARAFF
CDR3 DNA: TGTGCCAGTAGTATAGATTATCAGGTCGCCAGAGCTTTCTTT

V gene: TRBV20-1
J gene: TRBJ2-3
D gene: TRBD1
clone size: -
CDR3 protein: CSASQGTGESDTQYF
CDR3 DNA: TGCAGTGCTAGTCAGGGGACAGGGGAATCTGATACGCAGTATTTT

V gene: TRBV12-5
J gene: TRBJ2-4
D gene: TRBD1
clone size: -
CDR3 protein: CASGLTGTGSRLAKNIQYF
CDR3 DNA: TGTGCTAGTGGTTTGACCGGGACAGGGAGCCGTCTAGCCAAAAACATTCAGTACTTC

V gene: TRBV6-1
J gene: TRBJ1-3
D gene: -
clone size: -
CDR3 protein: CASSDHGNTIYF
CDR3 DNA: TGTGCCAGCAGTGACCATGGAAACACCATATATTTT

V gene: TRBV19
J gene: TRBJ1-5
D gene: TRBD1
clone size: few
CDR3 protein: CASSIDRGQGGNQPQHF
CDR3 DNA: TGTGCCAGTAGTATAGACCGGGGACAGGGGGGCAATCAGCCCCAGCATTTT

V gene: TRBV27
J gene: TRBJ1-5
D gene: TRBD1
clone size: -
CDR3 protein: CASRMTGGRQPQHF
CDR3 DNA: TGTGCCAGCAGGATGACAGGGGGTCGACAGCCCCAGCATTTT

V gene: TRBV27
J gene: TRBJ2-3
D gene: TRBD2
clone size: -
CDR3 protein: CASSLTPLAGGPGDTQYF
CDR3 DNA: TGTGCCAGCAGTCTCACCCCTCTCGCGGGGGGGCCCGGAGATACGCAGTATTTT

V gene: TRBV5-1
J gene: TRBJ2-3
D gene: TRBD2
clone size: few
CDR3 protein: CASSLGLAVDTQYF
CDR3 DNA: TGCGCCAGCAGCCTGGGACTAGCAGTAGATACGCAGTATTTT

V gene: TRBV12-3/TRBV12-4
J gene: TRBJ2-5
D gene: -
clone size: -
CDR3 protein: CASSLLAVTQYF
CDR3 DNA: TGTGCCAGCAGTTTACTTGCAGTAACCCAGTACTTC

V gene: TRBV19
J gene: TRBJ1-5
D gene: -
clone size: few
CDR3 protein: CATGILSSNQPQHF
CDR3 DNA: TGTGCCACGGGGATCCTTTCTAGCAATCAGCCCCAGCATTTT

V gene: TRBV30
J gene: TRBJ1-1
D gene: -
clone size: -
CDR3 protein: CASSPFSVNTEAFF
CDR3 DNA: TGTGCCTCTTCACCTTTTTCGGTGAACACTGAAGCTTTCTTT

V gene: TRBV19
J gene: TRBJ2-7
D gene: -
clone size: -
CDR3 protein: CASSIALLYEQYF
CDR3 DNA: TGTGCCAGTAGTATAGCCCTTCTCTACGAGCAGTACTTC

V gene: TRBV11-3
J gene: TRBJ2-7
D gene: TRBD1
clone size: few
CDR3 protein: CASNTAGTGGYEQYF
CDR3 DNA: TGTGCCAGCAACACCGCCGGGACAGGGGGGTACGAGCAGTACTTC

V gene: TRBV18
J gene: TRBJ2-7
D gene: -
clone size: -
CDR3 protein: CASSPRRDEQYF
CDR3 DNA: TGTGCCAGCTCACCACGTCGGGACGAGCAGTACTTC

V gene: TRBV6-5
J gene: TRBJ2-3
D gene: TRBD2
clone size: few
CDR3 protein: CASTPGGDRDTQYF
CDR3 DNA: TGTGCCAGCACCCCGGGAGGGGATCGAGATACGCAGTATTTT

V gene: TRBV3-1/TRBV3-2
J gene: TRBJ2-3
D gene: TRBD2
clone size: -
CDR3 protein: CASSPPRRSGGTDTQYF
CDR3 DNA: TGTGCCAGCAGCCCTCCCCGACGTAGCGGGGGCACAGATACGCAGTATTTT

V gene: TRBV4-2
J gene: TRBJ1-5
D gene: TRBD1
clone size: -
CDR3 protein: CASSQDEGADQPQHF
CDR3 DNA: TGTGCCAGCAGCCAAGATGAGGGGGCTGATCAGCCCCAGCATTTT

V gene: TRBV18
J gene: TRBJ2-4
D gene: -
clone size: -
CDR3 protein: CASSRTPWDTLAKNIQYF
CDR3 DNA: TGTGCCAGCTCACGGACGCCCTGGGACACCTTAGCCAAAAACATTCAGTACTTC

V gene: TRBV10-3
J gene: TRBJ2-3
D gene: -
clone size: -
CDR3 protein: CAIKEGDTDTQYF
CDR3 DNA: TGTGCCATCAAGGAAGGAGACACAGATACGCAGTATTTT

V gene: TRBV29-1
J gene: TRBJ1-4
D gene: -
clone size: once
CDR3 protein: CSGGGGGKLFF
CDR3 DNA: TGCAGCGGCGGGGGGGGCGGAAAACTGTTTTTT

V gene: TRBV5-1
J gene: TRBJ2-2
D gene: -
clone size: -
CDR3 protein: CASSPRTELTGELFF
CDR3 DNA: TGCGCCAGCAGCCCACGGACAGAGCTCACCGGGGAGCTGTTTTTT

V gene: TRBV5-1
J gene: TRBJ2-3
D gene: -
clone size: -
CDR3 protein: CASSITPSTDTQYF
CDR3 DNA: TGCGCCAGCAGCATCACACCTAGCACAGATACGCAGTATTTT

V gene: TRBV13
J gene: TRBJ1-6
D gene: -
clone size: few
CDR3 protein: CASSGGRASYNSPLHF
CDR3 DNA: TGTGCCAGCAGCGGGGGGAGGGCCTCCTATAATTCACCCCTCCACTTT

V gene: TRBV7-9
J gene: TRBJ2-1
D gene: TRBD2
clone size: -
CDR3 protein: CASSRAGSSYNEQFF
CDR3 DNA: TGTGCCAGCAGCCGAGCGGGGAGCTCCTACAATGAGCAGTTCTTC

V gene: TRBV30
J gene: TRBJ2-3
D gene: -
clone size: -
CDR3 protein: CAWTKGFTDTQYF
CDR3 DNA: TGTGCCTGGACTAAGGGGTTCACAGATACGCAGTATTTT

V gene: TRBV5-1
J gene: TRBJ2-3
D gene: -
clone size: -
CDR3 protein: CASSLVGSGSTDTQYF
CDR3 DNA: TGCGCCAGCAGCTTGGTAGGTAGCGGAAGCACAGATACGCAGTATTTT

V gene: TRBV7-2
J gene: TRBJ2-2
D gene: TRBD1
clone size: -
CDR3 protein: CASSLGGGQGNTGELFF
CDR3 DNA: TGTGCCAGCAGCTTAGGGGGGGGACAGGGGAACACCGGGGAGCTGTTTTTT

V gene: TRBV5-1
J gene: TRBJ2-3
D gene: -
clone size: few
CDR3 protein: CASSLDGDTVTDTQYF
CDR3 DNA: TGCGCCAGCAGCTTGGATGGGGACACGGTGACAGATACGCAGTATTTT

V gene: TRBV2
J gene: TRBJ2-3
D gene: TRBD2
clone size: -
CDR3 protein: CASSEEAGGSTDTQYF
CDR3 DNA: TGTGCCAGCAGTGAAGAGGCGGGGGGAAGTACAGATACGCAGTATTTT

V gene: TRBV27
J gene: TRBJ2-7
D gene: TRBD1
clone size: -
CDR3 protein: CASSFLGQKNF
CDR3 DNA: TGTGCCAGCAGTTTCCTGGGACAGAAAAATTTC

V gene: TRBV18
J gene: TRBJ2-5
D gene: -
clone size: -
CDR3 protein: CASSPPLRGRETQYF
CDR3 DNA: TGTGCCAGCTCACCACCGCTAAGGGGCAGGGAGACCCAGTACTTC

V gene: TRBV29-1
J gene: TRBJ2-4
D gene: TRBD1
clone size: -
CDR3 protein: CSVWDRGIYKNIQYF
CDR3 DNA: TGCAGCGTTTGGGACAGGGGAATTTACAAAAACATTCAGTACTTC

V gene: TRBV6-1
J gene: TRBJ1-1
D gene: -
clone size: few
CDR3 protein: CASSENGYMNTEAFF
CDR3 DNA: TGTGCCAGCAGTGAAAACGGGTACATGAACACTGAAGCTTTCTTT

V gene: TRBV10-1
J gene: TRBJ2-5
D gene: TRBD1
clone size: -
CDR3 protein: CASTAPDRGHNSQKQETQYF
CDR3 DNA: TGCGCCAGCACTGCTCCGGACAGGGGACATAATTCCCAAAAGCAAGAGACCCAGTACTTC

V gene: TRBV5-4
J gene: TRBJ2-5
D gene: -
clone size: -
CDR3 protein: CASSIQGGETQYF
CDR3 DNA: TGTGCCAGCAGTATACAGGGCGGAGAGACCCAGTACTTC

V gene: TRBV2
J gene: TRBJ2-6
D gene: -
clone size: -
CDR3 protein: CASWTAAGANVLTF
CDR3 DNA: TGTGCCAGCTGGACTGCGGCCGGGGCCAACGTCCTGACTTTC

V gene: TRBV28
J gene: TRBJ1-1
D gene: -
clone size: once
CDR3 protein: CASSPLPQGRTEAFF
CDR3 DNA: TGTGCCAGCAGCCCCCTCCCGCAGGGGAGAACTGAAGCTTTCTTT

V gene: TRBV9
J gene: TRBJ2-3
D gene: TRBD2
clone size: -
CDR3 protein: CASSVGSGGSPDTQYF
CDR3 DNA: TGTGCCAGCAGCGTGGGTAGCGGGGGGAGCCCAGATACGCAGTATTTT

V gene: TRBV11-2
J gene: TRBJ2-1
D gene: TRBD2
clone size: few
CDR3 protein: CASSREGASGYNEQFF
CDR3 DNA: TGTGCCAGCAGCAGAGAAGGAGCTAGCGGCTACAATGAGCAGTTCTTC

V gene: TRBV11-3
J gene: TRBJ2-7
D gene: -
clone size: -
CDR3 protein: CASSFEEAGASYEQYF
CDR3 DNA: TGTGCCAGCAGCTTCGAAGAGGCGGGGGCCTCCTACGAGCAGTACTTC

V gene: TRBV9
J gene: TRBJ1-4
D gene: TRBD1
clone size: -
CDR3 protein: CASSLGTGANEKLFF
CDR3 DNA: TGTGCCAGCAGCCTTGGGACAGGGGCTAATGAAAAACTGTTTTTT

V gene: TRBV10-1
J gene: TRBJ2-1
D gene: -
clone size: -
CDR3 protein: CASQGHRNYNEQFF
CDR3 DNA: TGCGCCAGCCAAGGACATCGCAACTACAATGAGCAGTTCTTC

V gene: TRBV3-1/TRBV3-2
J gene: TRBJ1-3
D gene: TRBD1
clone size: few
CDR3 protein: CASAGQGNFAGNTIYF
CDR3 DNA: TGTGCCAGCGCAGGACAGGGGAATTTTGCTGGAAACACCATATATTTT

V gene: TRBV19
J gene: TRBJ1-4
D gene: -
clone size: once
CDR3 protein: CASSLTGEKLFF
CDR3 DNA: TGTGCCAGTAGTCTGACTGGGGAAAAACTGTTTTTT

V gene: TRBV29-1
J gene: TRBJ2-5
D gene: TRBD2
clone size: -
CDR3 protein: CSVLLAGLQETQYF
CDR3 DNA: TGCAGCGTCTTACTAGCGGGGCTCCAAGAGACCCAGTACTTC

V gene: TRBV30
J gene: TRBJ1-5
D gene: TRBD1
clone size: -
CDR3 protein: CAWTRPGQGAVDQPQHF
CDR3 DNA: TGTGCCTGGACTCGTCCGGGACAGGGGGCTGTCGATCAGCCCCAGCATTTT